These 30 T cell receptor beta chains came from one sample sequenced in a study of shared clonotypes between healthy human individuals. Data came from immunoSEQ multiplex PCR; TCRdb stores just in-frame clones and leaves some out. The repertoire holds a few hundred thousand clones, with more than 95% as singletons. Sequenced sample: naive CD4+ T cells sorted from blood. Specified subset: CD45RA+ positively selected. These receptors all come from a woman between 25 and 40 years old in good health.

This chain connects TRBV7-9 to TRBJ1-3; D may be TRBD1 (5 bases). This CDR3 region has 14 residues. Per germline, CDR1 SEHNR and CDR2 FQNEAQ (reference sequence). Trimming removed 9 bases at V and 4 bases at J, with 16 bases between. CDR3 amino acids: CASTGRTPGNTIYF. For the CDR3, the DNA is TGTGCCAGTACGGGACGGACGCCAGGAAACACCATATATTTT.

The chain employs TRBV5-1 and TRBJ2-5; 10 positions agree with TRBD2. The end of the DNA is better explained by TRBJ2-7, so the J call may be wrong. Germline loops: CDR1 SGHRS, CDR2 YFSETQ. The length of the CDR3 is 15 residues. DNA of the CDR3: TGCGCCAGCAGCTTGGTAGCGGGAGGAACCTACGAGCAGTACTTC. Translation gives CASSLVAGGTYEQYF.

The J gene is TRBJ2-2, the V gene TRBV5-1; D is undetermined. Trimming cost V 5 bases and J 5 bases, with 13 bases left between them. There are 14 residues in the CDR3. Per germline, CDR1 SGHRS and CDR2 YFSETQ. The CDR3 coding sequence is TGCGCCAGCAGGAAGTTTGGAGTAACCGGGGAGCTGTTTTTT. Translating gives CASRKFGVTGELFF.

The chain couples TRBV4-1 to TRBJ2-2; the match to TRBD1 covers 8 bases. Germline V CDR1 and CDR2: MGHRA, YSYEKL. Trimming took 1 base from V and 6 from J; bases not matched to a gene: 7. CDR3 size: 16 residues. CDR3 region: CASSQGWTGISGELFF. The CDR3 DNA is TGCGCCAGCAGCCAAGGTTGGACAGGGATATCCGGGGAGCTGTTTTTT.

The V gene is TRBV28, the J gene TRBJ2-7; 7 nucleotides agree with TRBD2. Trimming removed 2 bases from V and 2 bases from J; junction bases left unmatched: 3. The CDR3 sequence is 14 residues long. The germline V gene has CDR1 MDHEN and CDR2 SYDVKM. CDR3 protein: CASSLIRGAYEQYF. CDR3 sequence (DNA): TGTGCCAGCAGTTTAATCCGGGGGGCCTACGAGCAGTACTTC.

The V and J genes are TRBV6-6 and TRBJ2-3, with 9 bases matching TRBD1. Germline CDR1 MNHNY, CDR2 SVGAGI (reference sequence). With 10 bases clipped from V and 3 bases from J, the junction kept 5 bases outside the gene matches. This CDR3 has 13 amino acids. CDR3 coding DNA: TGTGCCACCGCGGGACAGGGAACAGATACGCAGTATTTT. It is translated as CATAGQGTDTQYF.

Here the CDR3 reads CSVDRRGGPFYEQYF. The DNA for the CDR3 is TGCAGCGTTGATCGGCGGGGGGGACCTTTCTACGAGCAGTACTTC. V is TRBV29-1 and J is TRBJ2-7; 9 bases align to TRBD2. The V segment lost 3 bases and the J segment 3 bases; nucleotides outside the gene matches: 9. The V gene's germline CDR1 is SQVTM and CDR2 ANQGSEA. This CDR3 spans 15 amino acids.

CDR3 bases: TGTGCCAGCAGCCTCCAGGCAGATACGCAGTATTTT. It specifies CASSLQADTQYF. The rearrangement links TRBV28 to TRBJ2-3; D not certain. Between the trimmed V and J ends, which lost 6 bases and 4 bases, there was a span of 8 bases. Germline CDR1 MDHEN, CDR2 SYDVKM. This CDR3 spans 12 amino acids.

The rearrangement joins TRBV4-1 to TRBJ2-5; D remains unclear. The germline CDR1 and CDR2 sequences are MGHRA and YSYEKL. The CDR3 is made up of 15 amino acids. V shed 3 bases and J shed 0 bases, with 11 bases lying between them. As DNA, the CDR3 is TGCGCCAGCAGCCACCCTTCCGACAACCAAGAGACCCAGTACTTC. Its protein is CASSHPSDNQETQYF.

The J gene is TRBJ2-7, the V gene TRBV11-2; 9 bases are shared with TRBD2. CDR3 size: 14 residues. Germline values: CDR1 SGHAT, CDR2 FQNNGV. The ends lost 3 bases at V and 4 bases at J; junction bases unmatched: 4. The CDR3 sequence is CASSLASGRYEQYF. In DNA, the CDR3 is TGTGCCAGCAGCTTGGCCAGCGGGAGGTACGAGCAGTACTTC.

The chain is built from TRBV9 and TRBJ1-4, with D unclear. The CDR3 runs to 16 residues. Germline assignment: CDR1 SGDLS and CDR2 YYNGEE. The V end lost 3 bases, the J end lost 0 bases, and 12 bases lay between the germline ends. The CDR3 loop is CASSAQAFATNEKLFF. CDR3 nucleotide sequence: TGTGCCAGCAGCGCCCAGGCCTTCGCAACTAATGAAAAACTGTTTTTT. Looking up the rest from reference TRBV9 and TRBJ1-4 gives the full variable domain: DSGVTQTPKHLITATGQRVTLRCSPRSGDLSVYWYQQSLDQGLQFLIQYYNGEERAKGNILERFSAQQFPDLHSELNLSSLELGDSALYFCASSAQAFATNEKLFFGSGTQLSVL.

This sequence joins TRBV19 and TRBJ2-2, with 11 positions matching TRBD2. CDR1 is LNHDA, CDR2 SQIVND, per germline (reference sequence). The CDR3 has 15 residues. The junction had 8 bases not matched to a gene; V was cut back by 8 bases and J by 6 bases. The CDR3 DNA reads TGTGCCAGTGGGCTAGCGGGAGGCGGTCCCGGGGAGCTGTTTTTT. It encodes CASGLAGGGPGELFF.

This clone is a singleton in its sample. The chain links TRBV16 to TRBJ2-7; 7 nucleotides agree with TRBD2. Germline V gene lookup returns CDR1 KGHSY and CDR2 FQNENV. The CDR3 contains 15 residues. Unmatched junction bases numbered 10, after V lost 3 bases and J lost 5 bases. The CDR3 nucleotides read TGTGCCAGCAGCCATGGGGCTAGCGGAGAGAACGAGCAGTACTTC. Translation gives CASSHGASGENEQYF.

CDR3 bases: TGTGCCTGGACCGGGACAGGGGGCGAAGCTTTCTTT. It codes for CAWTGTGGEAFF. This chain links TRBV30 with TRBJ1-1, with TRBD1 identical over 12 bases. CDR3 length equals 12 residues. The germline CDR1 and CDR2 sequences are GTSNPN and SVGIG (reference sequence). V lost 4 bases to trimming and J lost 8 bases; unmatched junction nucleotides: 2.

The chain recombines TRBV19 with TRBJ1-1; D unclear. V was shortened by 10 bases and J by 4 bases, with 19 bases between the two germline ends. Germline CDR1 LNHDA, CDR2 SQIVND (reference sequence). The CDR3 has 14 amino acids. The CDR3 loop is CATRIGRMGTEAFF. The CDR3 DNA follows: TGTGCCACACGCATTGGACGGATGGGCACTGAAGCTTTCTTT.

The chain has TRBV5-1 and TRBJ1-4; D is undetermined. V shed 0 bases and J shed 2 bases, with 11 bases lying between them. The CDR3 totals 16 residues. Germline V lookup: CDR1 SGHRS, CDR2 YFSETQ. As DNA, the CDR3 is TGCGCCAGCAGCTTGGATCAGGCCTCCACTAATGAAAAACTGTTTTTT. Encoded protein: CASSLDQASTNEKLFF.

The V gene is TRBV6-5, the J gene TRBJ1-6; D gene ambiguous. V was cut by 2 bases and J by 5 bases, with 7 bases left in between. The CDR3 is 14 amino acids. CDR1 and CDR2 (germline): MNHEY, SVGAGI. CDR3 nucleotides: TGTGCCAGCAGTTACCGGAGGGATAATTCACCCCTCCACTTT. Residues: CASSYRRDNSPLHF.

V and J are TRBV5-1 and TRBJ2-3; 9 bases map to TRBD1. Germline V gene data show CDR1 as SGHRS and CDR2 as YFSETQ. The CDR3 extends over 14 amino acids. V gave up 4 bases and J gave up 5 bases; unmatched junction bases: 5. CDR3 bases: TGCGCCAGCAGCCAACAGGGGGCGGGAGATACGCAGTATTTT. It codes for CASSQQGAGDTQYF.

This chain links TRBV10-3 with TRBJ2-1; TRBD2 matches 11 bases. The CDR3 is 15 amino acids. Trimming took 6 bases from V and 9 from J; bases not matched to a gene: 10. CDR1 ENHRY and CDR2 SYGVKD come from the germline V gene. CDR3 sequence reads: CAISELAGVVSEQFF. DNA for the CDR3: TGTGCCATCAGCGAACTAGCGGGAGTGGTTAGTGAGCAGTTCTTC.

The chain combines TRBV7-9 with TRBJ2-7, with 10 bases matching TRBD2. CDR3 size: 19 residues. Germline CDR1 and CDR2: SEHNR and FQNEAQ (reference sequence). The junction had 16 bases not matched to a gene; V was cut back by 4 bases and J by 1 base. CDR3 protein: CASSSLGVSTSGISYEQYF. CDR3 bases: TGTGCCAGCAGCTCGTTGGGTGTAAGTACTAGCGGGATTTCCTACGAGCAGTACTTC. Full variable domain (outside the CDR3, taken from reference TRBV7-9 and TRBJ2-7): DTGVSQNPRHKITKRGQNVTFRCDPISEHNRLYWYRQTLGQGPEFLTYFQNEAQLEKSRLLSDRFSAERPKGSFSTLEIQRTEQGDSAMYLCASSSLGVSTSGISYEQYFGPGTRLTVT.

V and J are TRBV6-6 and TRBJ1-1; D is uncertain. The V end was cut by 5 bases, the J end by 1 base, with 11 bases between. Germline CDR1 reads MNHNY; CDR2 reads SVGAGI (reference sequence). The CDR3 is 14 residues long. The CDR3 DNA is TGTGCCAGCAGTCAGACTTACGAGAACACTGAAGCTTTCTTT. Protein: CASSQTYENTEAFF.

The chain has TRBV5-1 and TRBJ1-4; no clear D. There are 16 residues in the CDR3. V was cut by 4 bases and J by 1 base, with 14 bases left in between. CDR1 and CDR2 (germline): SGHRS, YFSETQ. The DNA of the CDR3 is TGCGCCAGCAGCGACGGACCTCCCTTAACTAATGAAAAACTGTTTTTT. Protein sequence: CASSDGPPLTNEKLFF.

The V call is TRBV6-4, the J call TRBJ2-3; 7 bases match TRBD1. The V and J ends lost 5 bases and 4 bases, in that order; junction bases with no gene match: 3. This CDR3 contains 13 residues. Germline assignment: CDR1 MRHNA and CDR2 SNTAGT. The CDR3 nucleotides are TGTGCCAGCAGTCCCGACAGGGCAGATACGCAGTATTTT. Translated: CASSPDRADTQYF.

The chain has TRBV9 and TRBJ1-3; no definite D call. The germline V gene has CDR1 SGDLS and CDR2 YYNGEE. The CDR3 extends over 16 amino acids. V was clipped by 0 bases and J by 3 bases, with 13 bases between them. Written as DNA, the CDR3 is TGTGCCAGCAGCGTAGGGTCCGCCAGGCATGGAAACACCATATATTTT. Its protein product is CASSVGSARHGNTIYF.

This clone was seen a single time. The CDR3 region is CASSYKVSYEQYF. The CDR3 nucleotides are TGTGCCAGCAGTTACAAGGTCTCCTACGAGCAGTACTTC. The chain couples TRBV6-5 to TRBJ2-7; D uncertain. CDR1 and CDR2 (germline): MNHEY, SVGAGI. CDR3 length equals 13 residues. Trimming shortened V by 2 bases and J by 0 bases, and 5 bases separated the two germline ends.

V gene TRBV28 combines with J gene TRBJ2-6, with no clear D. Trimming removed 3 bases at V and 4 bases at J, with 7 bases between. CDR1 and CDR2 from the germline V gene are MDHEN and SYDVKM. This CDR3 has 14 residues. The CDR3: CASSLTPGANVLTF. The CDR3 DNA is TGTGCCAGCAGTTTGACCCCCGGGGCCAACGTCCTGACTTTC.

The genes are TRBV5-8 and TRBJ1-4, with D possibly matching TRBD1 (5 bases). This CDR3 contains 14 residues. V was clipped by 0 bases and J by 8 bases, with 11 bases between them. The germline gives CDR1 SGHTS, CDR2 YDEGEE. Here the CDR3 reads CASSLGQGWEKLFF. Here the CDR3 DNA reads TGTGCCAGCAGCTTGGGCCAGGGATGGGAAAAACTGTTTTTT.

The chain has TRBV28 and TRBJ2-3, with TRBD2 identical over 7 bases. V gave up 4 bases and J gave up 2 bases; unmatched junction bases: 6. The length of the CDR3 is 15 residues. Germline CDR1 reads MDHEN; CDR2 reads SYDVKM. CDR3 protein: CASSSPGGATDTQYF. The DNA of the CDR3 is TGTGCCAGCAGTTCCCCGGGGGGAGCCACAGATACGCAGTATTTT.

The chain recombines TRBV10-3 with TRBJ2-1; D gene uncertain. This CDR3 comprises 18 residues. Trimming took 0 bases from V and 0 from J, leaving 15 bases between them. Per the germline V gene, CDR1 is ENHRY and CDR2 is SYGVKD. The DNA of the CDR3 is TGTGCCATCAGTGAGTCGGGTTTGAGCCAAGGCTCCTACAATGAGCAGTTCTTC. It codes for CAISESGLSQGSYNEQFF.

The V call is TRBV19, the J call TRBJ1-2; 9 positions match TRBD1. The CDR3 contains 18 residues. Per germline, CDR1 LNHDA and CDR2 SQIVND (reference sequence). J lost 4 bases, V lost 7 bases, and 19 bases had no gene match. The CDR3 DNA follows: TGTGCCAGTAATTCTCCCCCCGGGACAGGGACAAGGGGCTATGGCTACACCTTC. This translates into CASNSPPGTGTRGYGYTF.